These T cell receptor beta chains were read from a single sample in a study of blood T cell repertoires in COVID-19. Measured with immunoSEQ multiplex PCR; TCRdb has only the in-frame clones, and not every one. The table has over 250,000 clones, 80% to 90% seen once. The sample consisted of peripheral blood. The source is a woman in her 70s with acute or convalescent COVID-19. CDR3s include the opening cysteine and the closing phenylalanine or tryptophan. Each record gives: V gene, clone size, J gene, D gene, CDR3 DNA, CDR3 protein. D genes are given only for firm matches. Rows may omit the clone size; those that give it use once, few, many or a size class.

TRBV28	NA	TRBJ1-2	NA	TGTGCCAGCAGGGCCGCCCCAGGGTACTATGGCTACACCTTC	CASRAAPGYYGYTF
TRBV4-2	NA	TRBJ1-2	NA	TGTGCCAGCAGCCAAGATGGGGGGACTAACTATGGCTACACCTTC	CASSQDGGTNYGYTF
TRBV27	NA	TRBJ1-1	NA	TGTGCCAGCAGTTATCTCACTGAAGCTTTCTTT	CASSYLTEAFF
TRBV5-1	NA	TRBJ2-6	TRBD1	TGCGCCAGCGGGACAGGGGGAACCTCTGGGGCCAACGTCCTGACTTTC	CASGTGGTSGANVLTF
TRBV6-5	NA	TRBJ2-7	NA	TGTGCCAGCAGTTACAGGGGGGGTTCCTACGAGCAGTACTTC	CASSYRGGSYEQYF
TRBV5-5	NA	TRBJ1-4	TRBD1	TGTGCCAGCAGCTGGGGACAGGCCCTCGCTGAAAAACTGTTTTTT	CASSWGQALAEKLFF
TRBV7-2	NA	TRBJ2-3	NA	TGTGCCAGCAGCTTACAAACTACAACAGATACGCAGTATTTT	CASSLQTTTDTQYF
TRBV11-2	few	TRBJ1-6	NA	TGTGCCAGCAGCTTAGGCAGGCTTAAAAATTCACCCCTCCACTTT	CASSLGRLKNSPLHF
TRBV4-1	NA	TRBJ1-2	NA	TGCGCCAGCAGCCAAGAGGAGTGGATCTATGGCTACACCTTC	CASSQEEWIYGYTF
TRBV6-5	NA	TRBJ1-2	TRBD1	TGTGCCAGCAGTTACTCGGCAGGGGGCTATGGCTACACCTTC	CASSYSAGGYGYTF
TRBV5-1	NA	TRBJ2-3	NA	TGCGCCAGCAGCTTGGACAGCCCTAACACAGATACGCAGTATTTT	CASSLDSPNTDTQYF
TRBV11-2	NA	TRBJ2-1	TRBD1	TGTGCCAGCAGCTTATGGGGACAGCCCAACAATGAGCAGTTCTTC	CASSLWGQPNNEQFF
TRBV19	NA	TRBJ2-1	TRBD2	TGTGCCAGTAGCACCAGAACCGGGACTAGCGGAACCGGCTACAATGAGCAGTTCTTC	CASSTRTGTSGTGYNEQFF
TRBV7-9	once	TRBJ2-2	NA	TGTGCCAGCAGCCGTGACACCGGGGAGCTGTTTTTT	CASSRDTGELFF
TRBV6-5	NA	TRBJ1-5	TRBD1	TGTGCCAGCAGCGACGGGGACAGTCAGCCCCAGCATTTT	CASSDGDSQPQHF
TRBV7-3	NA	TRBJ2-5	NA	TGTGCCAGCAGCTTAGGGAACAGGGTCGGGGAGACCCAGTACTTC	CASSLGNRVGETQYF
TRBV6-5	NA	TRBJ2-5	NA	TGTGCCAGCGGGGGGGCAGACCAAGAGACCCAGTACTTC	CASGGADQETQYF
TRBV9	NA	TRBJ2-3	TRBD1	TGTGCCAGCAGCGCCGGACAGGAGGCAGATACGCAGTATTTT	CASSAGQEADTQYF
TRBV11-2	NA	TRBJ1-1	TRBD1	TGTGCCAGCAGCTGGAACAGGGGGCGGAATGGTGAAGCTTTCTTT	CASSWNRGRNGEAFF
TRBV10-3	NA	TRBJ1-5	NA	TGTGCCATCAGTGAGTCTGGGGGGAGCAATCAGCCCCAGCATTTT	CAISESGGSNQPQHF
TRBV5-1	NA	TRBJ2-2	TRBD1	TGCGCCAGCAGCTTCCGAGGGGGCGCAGGGAACACCGGGGAGCTGTTTTTT	CASSFRGGAGNTGELFF
TRBV20-1	NA	TRBJ1-5	NA	TGCAGTGCTAGTTCAGGGAATCAGCCCCAGCATTTT	CSASSGNQPQHF
TRBV20-1	NA	TRBJ1-3	NA	TGCAGTGCTAGCTCCGGAAACACCATATATTTT	CSASSGNTIYF
TRBV11-3	NA	TRBJ1-1	NA	TGTGCCAGCAGCTTAGGTCCCGTCCCCTGGCCTGAAGCTTTCTTT	CASSLGPVPWPEAFF
TRBV11-3	NA	TRBJ2-3	TRBD2	TGTGCCAGCAGCTTGAATAGCGGGGGGAGAACAGATACGCAGTATTTT	CASSLNSGGRTDTQYF
TRBV29-1	NA	TRBJ1-1	TRBD1	TGCAGCGTTCTCGGGGGACAGGGGAACACTGAAGCTTTCTTT	CSVLGGQGNTEAFF
TRBV5-1	NA	TRBJ1-6	TRBD1	TGCGCCAGCAGCTTGACAGGGGAAAATTCACCCCTCCACTTT	CASSLTGENSPLHF
TRBV9	NA	TRBJ1-1	TRBD1	TGTGCCAGCAGCATCCGACAGGGGGCGAACACTGAAGCTTTCTTT	CASSIRQGANTEAFF
TRBV5-4	NA	TRBJ1-1	TRBD1	TGTGCCAGCAGCCCGCGTTGGACAGGGGTCAACACTGAAGCTTTCTTT	CASSPRWTGVNTEAFF
TRBV7-6	NA	TRBJ1-1	NA	TGTGCCAGCAGCTTTAGCGTGGAAGCTTTCTTT	CASSFSVEAFF
TRBV3-1/TRBV3-2	NA	TRBJ2-1	NA	TGTGCCAGCAGCCAATCTTCCTATGAGCAGTTCTTC	CASSQSSYEQFF
TRBV18	NA	TRBJ1-2	TRBD1	TGTGCCAGCTCACCCTTTCCCAGGCTAACAGGGGGCAATGGCTACACTTTC	CASSPFPRLTGGNGYTF
TRBV19	NA	TRBJ2-4	NA	TGTGCCAGTAGCCCTACCATTCAGTACTTC	CASSPTIQYF
TRBV5-4	NA	TRBJ2-7	NA	TGTGCCAGCAGCTTGGCGGGGAAGTACGAGCAGTACTTC	CASSLAGKYEQYF
TRBV19	NA	TRBJ1-5	NA	TGTGCCAGTAGTATGTACGGATTGGGAGAACCCCAGCATTTT	CASSMYGLGEPQHF
TRBV2	NA	TRBJ1-2	NA	TGTGCCAGCAGTGGGGCCTCCCCGCCTAACTATGGCTACACCTTC	CASSGASPPNYGYTF
TRBV2	few	TRBJ1-5	NA	TGTGCCAGCCGAAATTTAACAGGAAATCAGCCCCAGCATTTT	CASRNLTGNQPQHF
TRBV4-1	NA	TRBJ1-5	TRBD1	TGCGCCAGCAGCCAAGATCCCACAGGGGCGGGAGGTCAGCCCCAGCATTTT	CASSQDPTGAGGQPQHF
TRBV3-1/TRBV3-2	NA	TRBJ1-1	TRBD1	TGTGCCAGCAGCCAAATAGCAGGGGGCGGGGAAGCTTTCTTT	CASSQIAGGGEAFF
TRBV5-1	once	TRBJ2-1	NA	TGCGCCAGCAGCACGGAGCCGCCCCGTGCGAGGAGCAATGAGCAGTTCTTC	CASSTEPPRARSNEQFF